This is a list of T cell receptor beta chains from one sample in a study of technical replicates of blood from a handful of donors. Using immunoSEQ multiplex PCR, the repertoire was profiled, and TCRdb retains in-frame clones only, with some absent. Found here are approximately 99,000 clones, 95% of them singletons; the top ten hold just over 0.2%. Material: T cells isolated from PBMCs. Every receptor here comes from a human donor in good health. CDR3s include the opening cysteine and the closing phenylalanine or tryptophan. D genes are given only for firm matches. The size field is filled for only some rows; it gives once, few, many or a size class.

clone_size	cdr3_length	d_call	j_call	v_call	cdr3_aa	cdr3_nt
NA	14	NA	TRBJ2-5	TRBV5-4	CASSSKTIQETQYF	TGTGCCAGCAGCTCAAAGACAATCCAAGAGACCCAGTACTTC
NA	12	NA	TRBJ2-1	TRBV28	CASSYNSNEQFF	TGTGCCAGCAGCTATAACTCAAATGAGCAGTTCTTC
NA	16	TRBD2	TRBJ2-3	TRBV10-3	CATESRLAVTTDTQYF	TGTGCCACCGAAAGCCGACTAGCGGTAACCACAGATACGCAGTATTTT
once	16	NA	TRBJ1-3	TRBV18	CASSLWALDSGNTIYF	TGTGCCAGCTCACTTTGGGCGTTAGACTCTGGAAACACCATATATTTT
NA	14	NA	TRBJ1-6	TRBV27	CASSLGGGGPPLHF	TGTGCCAGCAGTTTAGGGGGAGGTGGTCCACCCCTCCACTTT
NA	11	TRBD1	TRBJ1-2	TRBV30	CAWSGQGGYTF	TGTGCCTGGAGTGGACAGGGTGGCTACACCTTC
NA	14	NA	TRBJ2-3	TRBV5-1	CASSHLQGQDTQYF	TGCGCCAGCAGCCACCTACAGGGTCAAGATACGCAGTATTTT
NA	13	NA	TRBJ2-1	TRBV7-6	CASSPVPYNEQFF	TGTGCCAGCAGCCCTGTCCCCTACAATGAGCAGTTCTTC
NA	16	TRBD2	TRBJ2-3	TRBV19	CASSQLAGAGTDTQYF	TGTGCCAGCTCGCAATTAGCGGGAGCCGGCACAGATACGCAGTATTTT
NA	15	TRBD1	TRBJ2-1	TRBV7-6	CASSRETGMGNEQFF	TGTGCCAGCAGCCGAGAGACAGGGATGGGAAATGAGCAGTTCTTC
NA	11	NA	TRBJ2-5	TRBV25-1	CASRLQETQYF	TGTGCCAGCCGTCTGCAAGAGACCCAGTACTTC
NA	15	TRBD1	TRBJ1-2	TRBV9	CASSVDQGAFYGYTF	TGTGCCAGCAGCGTAGATCAGGGGGCGTTCTATGGCTACACCTTC
NA	12	NA	TRBJ1-3	TRBV7-6	CASSTNGNTIYF	TGTGCCAGCAGCACAAACGGAAACACCATATATTTT
NA	18	TRBD1	TRBJ1-2	TRBV7-9	CASSARGQGWANKYGYTF	TGTGCCAGCAGCGCACGGGGACAGGGTTGGGCGAATAAGTATGGCTACACCTTC
NA	15	TRBD1	TRBJ2-7	TRBV14	CASSRRTGGVGEQYF	TGTGCCAGCAGCCGGAGGACAGGGGGCGTGGGCGAGCAGTACTTC
NA	16	TRBD1	TRBJ2-7	TRBV6-5	CASSYPHRGTGLEQYF	TGTGCCAGCAGTTACCCTCATCGGGGGACAGGGCTCGAGCAGTACTTC
NA	16	TRBD1	TRBJ2-5	TRBV15	CATSWGQGRIEETQYF	TGTGCCACCAGCTGGGGACAGGGAAGGATTGAGGAGACCCAGTACTTC
once	16	TRBD1	TRBJ2-7	TRBV18	CASSPRTGYFSYEQYF	TGTGCCAGCTCACCCAGGACAGGGTATTTTTCCTACGAGCAGTACTTC
NA	18	TRBD2	TRBJ2-1	TRBV28	CASSSQGASGMRVGSQFF	TGTGCCAGCAGCTCCCAAGGGGCTAGCGGGATGAGGGTAGGTAGCCAGTTCTTC
NA	16	TRBD1	TRBJ2-1	TRBV5-1	CASSANPGQGFNEQFF	TGCGCCAGCAGCGCCAATCCGGGACAGGGGTTCAATGAGCAGTTCTTC
NA	13	NA	TRBJ2-7	TRBV29-1	CSVDDAGSYEQYF	TGCAGCGTAGATGACGCGGGGTCCTACGAGCAGTACTTC
NA	13	NA	TRBJ1-2	TRBV7-9	CASSPQGRNGYTF	TGTGCCAGCAGCCCACAGGGTAGGAATGGCTACACCTTC
NA	16	TRBD2	TRBJ2-1	TRBV7-2	CASSLSGSGLVNEQFF	TGTGCCAGCAGCTTAAGCGGGAGTGGTCTGGTCAATGAGCAGTTCTTC
NA	16	TRBD2	TRBJ2-1	TRBV15	CATSRAGLAGDNEQFF	TGTGCCACCAGCAGGGCCGGACTAGCGGGAGACAATGAGCAGTTCTTC
NA	15	TRBD2	TRBJ2-1	TRBV7-9	CASSAGLVSYNEQFF	TGTGCCAGCAGCGCGGGACTAGTATCCTACAATGAGCAGTTCTTC
NA	13	NA	TRBJ1-2	TRBV30	CASTEGEDYGYTF	TGTGCCTCCACCGAAGGGGAGGACTATGGCTACACCTTC
NA	16	TRBD1	TRBJ1-1	TRBV2	CASSLTLRQGGTEAFF	TGTGCCAGCAGCCTAACCCTTCGACAGGGGGGCACTGAAGCTTTCTTT
NA	15	NA	TRBJ1-2	TRBV6-1	CASTWAGNTNYGYTF	TGTGCCAGCACGTGGGCAGGGAATACGAACTATGGCTACACCTTC
NA	15	NA	TRBJ2-7	TRBV5-4	CASSRLGQGGGRGDF	TGTGCCAGCAGCCGGTTGGGTCAAGGGGGGGGCAGGGGAGACTTC
NA	12	NA	TRBJ2-2	TRBV4-1	CASRFGTGELFF	TGCGCCAGCCGCTTCGGGACCGGGGAGCTGTTTTTT
NA	18	NA	TRBJ2-1	TRBV13	CASRGWAGPGNSYNEQFF	TGTGCCAGCCGTGGTTGGGCGGGTCCGGGCAATTCCTACAATGAGCAGTTCTTC
NA	14	TRBD2	TRBJ2-7	TRBV19	CASSIGGGSSEQYF	TGTGCCAGTAGTATAGGGGGGGGGAGCAGCGAGCAGTACTTC
NA	14	TRBD1	TRBJ1-5	TRBV28	CASSPTGDNRPQHF	TGTGCCAGCTCCCCGACAGGGGATAATCGGCCCCAGCATTTT
NA	15	TRBD2	TRBJ2-7	TRBV6-1	CASSTGLAGVYEQYF	TGTGCCAGCAGTACAGGACTAGCGGGGGTCTACGAGCAGTACTTC
NA	15	TRBD1	TRBJ2-5	TRBV10-1	CASSEDKGTGETQYF	TGCGCCAGCAGTGAGGATAAGGGGACAGGGGAGACCCAGTACTTC
NA	12	NA	TRBJ2-3	TRBV6-1	CASREYTDTQYF	TGTGCCAGCAGGGAGTATACAGATACGCAGTATTTT
NA	13	NA	TRBJ1-1	TRBV14	CASSRTRDTEAFF	TGTGCCAGCAGTCGAACGCGGGACACTGAAGCTTTCTTT
NA	15	TRBD2	TRBJ2-2	TRBV7-9	CASSLLAANTGELFF	TGTGCCAGCAGCTTGCTAGCGGCGAACACCGGGGAGCTGTTTTTT
NA	14	NA	TRBJ2-1	TRBV5-1	CASSLGAVSNEQFF	TGCGCCAGCAGCTTGGGTGCGGTATCCAATGAGCAGTTCTTC
NA	16	TRBD2	TRBJ2-7	TRBV5-5	CASSWSGLADPYEQYF	TGTGCCAGCAGCTGGTCGGGACTAGCGGATCCCTACGAGCAGTACTTC
NA	19	NA	TRBJ2-1	TRBV6-1	CASSERGPHLVYFYNEQFF	TGTGCCAGCAGTGAAAGGGGCCCACATTTGGTGTATTTCTACAATGAGCAGTTCTTC
NA	17	TRBD1	TRBJ1-1	TRBV5-1	CASRTVEGAGSIRGAFF	TGCGCCAGCCGGACCGTCGAGGGGGCCGGGAGTATACGGGGAGCTTTCTTT
NA	16	TRBD2	TRBJ2-5	TRBV6-1	CASSELAGGPQETQYF	TGTGCCAGCAGTGAGCTAGCGGGGGGTCCGCAAGAGACCCAGTACTTC
NA	19	TRBD2	TRBJ2-5	TRBV14	CASSQDYLGRAFLDETQYF	TGTGCCAGCAGCCAAGATTACCTCGGGAGGGCCTTCCTGGACGAGACCCAGTACTTC
NA	14	TRBD1	TRBJ1-4	TRBV7-9	CASSPRQGSEKLFF	TGTGCCAGCAGCCCTAGACAGGGTAGTGAAAAACTGTTTTTT
NA	18	TRBD2	TRBJ2-1	TRBV7-9	CASSLMIFRLAGVDEQFF	TGTGCCAGCAGCTTAATGATTTTTCGGCTAGCGGGAGTCGATGAGCAGTTCTTC
NA	14	NA	TRBJ2-3	TRBV6-6	CASSSRGLSDTQYF	TGTGCCAGCAGTTCTCGTGGACTGTCAGATACGCAGTATTTT
NA	13	NA	TRBJ2-1	TRBV5-4	CASSFGGAGEQFF	TGTGCCAGCAGCTTTGGGGGGGCTGGTGAGCAGTTCTTC
NA	15	TRBD2	TRBJ2-1	TRBV5-8	CASSLAAGGGSEQFF	TGTGCCAGCAGCTTGGCAGCGGGGGGGGGTAGTGAGCAGTTCTTC
NA	14	NA	TRBJ2-7	TRBV2	CASSEHRQPYEQYF	TGTGCCAGCAGTGAGCACAGGCAACCGTACGAGCAGTACTTC
NA	16	NA	TRBJ2-3	TRBV18	CASSPPAGVSTDTQYF	TGTGCCAGCTCACCACCCGCAGGGGTCAGCACAGATACGCAGTATTTT
NA	14	NA	TRBJ2-7	TRBV5-1	CASRGGRLGDEQYF	TGCGCCAGCAGAGGAGGGCGATTGGGGGACGAGCAGTACTTC
NA	16	TRBD1	TRBJ1-1	TRBV7-9	CASSPRQGARGAEAFF	TGTGCCAGCAGCCCCCGACAGGGGGCGCGAGGTGCTGAAGCTTTCTTT
once	13	NA	TRBJ2-3	TRBV4-2	CASSQAFTDTQYF	TGTGCCAGCAGCCAAGCTTTCACAGATACGCAGTATTTT
NA	14	TRBD2	TRBJ2-7	TRBV2	CASKLAGEHYEQYF	TGTGCCAGCAAACTAGCGGGGGAGCACTACGAGCAGTACTTC
NA	14	TRBD1	TRBJ2-2	TRBV7-2	CASSSSDRIEELFF	TGTGCCAGCAGCTCTTCGGACAGGATTGAGGAGCTGTTTTTT